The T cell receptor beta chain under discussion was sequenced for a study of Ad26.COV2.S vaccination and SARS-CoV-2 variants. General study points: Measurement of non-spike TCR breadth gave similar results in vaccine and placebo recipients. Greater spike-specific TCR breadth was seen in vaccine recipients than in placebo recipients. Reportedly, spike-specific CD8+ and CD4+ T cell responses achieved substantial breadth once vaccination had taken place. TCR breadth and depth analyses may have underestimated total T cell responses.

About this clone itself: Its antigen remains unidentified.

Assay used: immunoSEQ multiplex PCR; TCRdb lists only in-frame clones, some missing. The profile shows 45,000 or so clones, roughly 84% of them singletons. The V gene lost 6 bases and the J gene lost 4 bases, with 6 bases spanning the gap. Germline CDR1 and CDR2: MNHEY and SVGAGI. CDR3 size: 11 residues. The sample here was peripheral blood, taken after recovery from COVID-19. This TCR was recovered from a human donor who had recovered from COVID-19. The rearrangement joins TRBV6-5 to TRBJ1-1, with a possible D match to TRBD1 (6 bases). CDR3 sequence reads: CASRGATEAFF. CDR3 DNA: TGTGCCAGCAGGGGGGCCACTGAAGCTTTCTTT.